What follows are 15 T cell receptor beta chains derived from one specimen sequenced in a study of T-cell memory formation after mild COVID-19 (dated by TCRdb to about 2021). Library construction relied on 5' RACE. Sequencer: Illumina NovaSeq 6000. TCRdb redid the processing of the public reads, applying fastp at Q25 and MiXCR, and retained in-frame beta chains. Every distinct CDR3 protein forms one entry, paired with its most common genes and DNA. For this sample the table gives 190,000 or so distinct CDR3 sequences, of which around 30% were detected only once. The top ten hold about an eighth of the sample. The source material was PBMCs or a T cell subset sorted from them (not recorded which). These receptors were taken from an adult woman who had mild COVID-19 (a few samples of this study predate the infection). The sample titles of this study are shuffled in the database, so cell type and time point are left out; the donor was told from shared clones.

The chain uses TRBV30 and TRBJ2-5; tentatively, D is TRBD2 (6 bases). The length of the CDR3 is 15 residues. Germline CDR1 is GTSNPN and CDR2 is SVGIG (reference sequence). Deletions cut 0 bases from V and 1 base from J, with 12 bases between. In nucleotides, the CDR3 is TGTGCCTGGAGTGTAGTGTCCGGGGGCCAAGAGACCCAGTACTTC. It codes for CAWSVVSGGQETQYF.

The chain joins TRBV7-8 to TRBJ2-4; perhaps TRBD2 as D (5 bases). CDR1 is SGHVS and CDR2 is FQNEAQ in the germline V gene. Between the trimmed V and J ends, which lost 5 bases and 8 bases, there was a span of 7 bases. CDR3 length equals 11 residues. CDR3 DNA sequence: TGTGCCAGCAGCGAGGGAGACATTCAGTACTTC. This translates into CASSEGDIQYF. The whole variable domain, filled in from reference TRBV7-8 and TRBJ2-4, reads GAGVSQSPRYKVAKRGQDVALRCDPISGHVSLFWYQQALGQGPEFLTYFQNEAQLDKSGLPSDRFFAERPEGSVSTLKIQRTQQEDSAVYLCASSEGDIQYFGAGTRLSVL.

This clonotype was observed a few times. The chain is built from TRBV12-3 or TRBV12-4 and TRBJ2-7; weak D call: TRBD2 (7 bases). CDR3 length: 13 residues. Trimming removed 8 bases at V and 3 bases at J, with 14 bases between. CDR3 DNA: TGTGCCAGCCCCCGTAGGGGGGGCTACGAGCAGTACTTC. Its translation is CASPRRGGYEQYF.

This clonotype occurred a few times. This chain joins TRBV15 and TRBJ1-2; D is unresolved. The CDR3 consists of 13 residues. The germline gives CDR1 LNHNV, CDR2 YYDKDF (reference sequence). V lost 1 base and J lost 0, with 3 bases in between. Here the CDR3 reads CATSRGTNYGYTF. CDR3 nucleotides: TGTGCCACCAGCAGAGGGACTAACTATGGCTACACCTTC.

The chain has TRBV4-1 and TRBJ2-3; D might be TRBD2 (5 bases). The CDR3 totals 17 residues. V was pared by 1 base and J by 1 base, with 15 bases between. The germline V gene has CDR1 MGHRA and CDR2 YSYEKL. The DNA for the CDR3 is TGCGCCAGCAGCCAAGTAATACAGCGGAAGGGCACAGATACGCAGTATTTT. It codes for CASSQVIQRKGTDTQYF.

This clonotype was observed a handful of times. The chain recombines TRBV6-2 or TRBV6-3 with TRBJ1-1; D unresolved. Deletions cut 2 bases from V and 1 base from J, with 11 bases between. Germline-derived CDR1 and CDR2 are MNHEY and SVGEGT. CDR3 length: 15 amino acids. This CDR3 reads CASSYPAGRNTEAFF. The CDR3 region has the DNA TGTGCCAGCAGTTACCCCGCGGGTAGGAACACTGAAGCTTTCTTT.

This clonotype turned up a few times. The gene calls are TRBV14 and TRBJ2-5, with D perhaps TRBD2 (6 bases). V lost 4 bases and J lost 2, with 17 bases in between. Germline CDR1 SGHDN, CDR2 FVKESK. The CDR3 is made up of 16 amino acids. The CDR3 here is CASSRLGLGSQETQYF. DNA for the CDR3: TGTGCCAGCAGCCGCCTGGGACTGGGAAGTCAAGAGACCCAGTACTTC.

This clonotype has just a few counts. This chain's CDR3 is CAISDWLDGEQFF. CDR3 DNA sequence: TGTGCCATCAGTGATTGGCTCGACGGGGAGCAGTTCTTC. The chain employs TRBV10-3 and TRBJ2-1; no clear D gene. V gave up 3 bases and J gave up 10 bases, with 13 bases separating them. Germline-derived CDR1 and CDR2 are ENHRY and SYGVKD. The CDR3 runs to 13 residues.

This clonotype has just a few counts. The chain carries TRBV12-3 or TRBV12-4 and TRBJ2-2; the D is unclear. Trimming stripped 4 bases from V and 0 bases from J, with 9 bases between. The CDR3 covers 15 residues. CDR3 nucleotide sequence: TGTGCCAGCAGTTATCAGCACGCGAACACCGGGGAGCTGTTTTTT. It translates to CASSYQHANTGELFF.

The V gene is TRBV30, the J gene TRBJ1-5, with unresolved D. The CDR3 runs to 14 residues. Germline V gives CDR1 GTSNPN, CDR2 SVGIG (reference sequence). With 0 bases removed from V and 2 bases from J, the gap between germline ends came to 8 bases. CDR3 sequence (DNA): TGTGCCTGGAGTGTACTCAATGGCAATCAGCCCCAGCATTTT. Its protein is CAWSVLNGNQPQHF.

The chain couples TRBV27 to TRBJ2-5, with 8 positions matching TRBD1. The CDR3 sequence is 14 residues long. The germline V gene encodes CDR1 MNHEY and CDR2 SMNVEV (reference sequence). Germline trimming cut 7 bases from V and 5 bases from J; bases unmatched to any gene: 9. The CDR3 protein is CASKPRGRVETQYF. CDR3 nucleotide sequence: TGTGCCAGCAAACCCAGGGGGCGCGTGGAGACCCAGTACTTC.

The rearrangement uses TRBV4-2 and TRBJ2-1; D uncertain. CDR1 and CDR2 (germline): LGHNA, YNFKEQ. The length of the CDR3 is 15 residues. Trimming stripped 1 base from V and 8 bases from J, with 15 bases between. DNA of the CDR3: TGTGCCAGCAGCCAAGTTAAACAATCTTTTGATGAGCAGTTCTTC. Its protein product is CASSQVKQSFDEQFF.

This chain links TRBV20-1 with TRBJ2-3; 7 bases line up with TRBD1. The germline V gene has CDR1 DFQATT and CDR2 SNEGSKA (reference sequence). V trimming: 3 bases; J trimming: 2 bases; junction bases outside the gene matches: 11. The CDR3 length is 16 residues. The CDR3 loop is CSASAPGQLYTDTQYF. For the CDR3, the DNA is TGCAGTGCTAGCGCTCCGGGACAGCTTTACACAGATACGCAGTATTTT.

This clonotype was seen more than once but under ten times. The rearrangement uses TRBV7-9 and TRBJ2-7; TRBD2 might be the D (6 bases). Germline V gene lookup returns CDR1 SEHNR and CDR2 FQNEAQ (reference sequence). The V gene lost 11 bases and the J gene lost 3 bases, with 11 bases spanning the gap. The CDR3 is 11 amino acids. In nucleotides, the CDR3 is TGTGCCGCAGGCGGGAACTACGAGCAGTACTTC. This sequence encodes CAAGGNYEQYF.

There are a few counts of this clonotype. This chain uses TRBV7-9 with TRBJ2-3, with 12 positions matching TRBD2. After removal of 4 bases from V and 0 bases from J, the junction contained 8 bases not matched to a gene. This CDR3 has 18 amino acids. The germline V gene encodes CDR1 SEHNR and CDR2 FQNEAQ (reference sequence). The CDR3: CASSYSPGTSGSTDTQYF. CDR3 DNA sequence: TGTGCCAGCAGCTACAGCCCCGGGACTAGCGGGAGCACAGATACGCAGTATTTT.